These 8 T cell receptor delta chains share one sample of origin, sequenced in a study of γδ T cells in repeated Plasmodium falciparum infection. TCRdb reanalysed the multiplex PCR reads via CATT. Of roughly 93,000 delta-chain clones listed, 1.4% are singletons. Bulk repertoires came from Vgamma9/Vdelta2+ or Vdelta2-negative gammadelta T cells flow-sorted from PBMC. The sample consisted of gamma-delta T cells from blood. Receptors were obtained from a pool of human donors (malaria-infected and uninfected, not separated).

This clone occurred a few times. V gene TRDV1 combines with J gene TRDJ1; 7 nucleotides agree with TRDD3. TCRdb gives no J gene; it was assigned here by matching the DNA to germline. Germline V gives CDR1 TSWWSYY, CDR2 QGS. The CDR3 runs 17 residues. V was pared by 4 bases and J by 3 bases, with 14 bases of the junction left unmatched. This chain's CDR3 is CALGGTTTLGVADKLIF. DNA of the CDR3: TGTGCTCTTGGGGGTACTACGACCCTGGGGGTGGCCGATAAACTCATCTTT.

V usage is TRDV1 and J usage is TRDJ1; TRDD3 agrees at 13 bases. Here the J gene was assigned by germline matching of the DNA, as TCRdb has none. There are 19 residues in the CDR3. Germline V lookup: CDR1 TSWWSYY, CDR2 QGS. Losses at the gene ends were 2 bases for V and 2 bases for J; bases not matched to a gene: 11. CDR3 sequence (DNA): TGTGCTCTTGGGGAAGTGGGACTGGGGGATACGCTCTTTACCGATAAACTCATCTTT. Protein sequence: CALGEVGLGDTLFTDKLIF.

This clone was seen repeatedly, ten times or more. The mismatch at residue 12 between this DNA's translation and the TCRdb protein of a much larger clone likely reflects a read error; the protein shown is translated from the DNA. The J gene was not called, though the V gene is TRDV2; the D call in the table, TRDD3, was not verified against the DNA. The CDR3 is 14 residues long. The V gene's germline CDR1 is GEAIGNYY and CDR2 EKD. In DNA form, the CDR3 reads TGTGCCTGTGACTCACTGGGACTCACCGATAAACCCATCTTT. Translation gives CACDSLGLTDKPIF.

On this clone: TCRdb's protein, taken from a much larger clone, differs from this DNA's translation at residue 8, likely owing to a read error; the protein displayed comes from the DNA. V usage is TRDV1 and J usage is TRDJ1; D uncertain. TCRdb is silent on the J gene; assignment here came from matching the DNA to germline. This CDR3 has 19 residues. The V gene lost 2 bases and the J gene lost 0 bases, with 22 bases spanning the gap. CDR1 is TSWWSYY, CDR2 QGS, per germline. The CDR3 spells CALGERAGIPALNTDKLIF. CDR3 nucleotide sequence: TGTGCTCTTGGGGAAAGGGCTGGAATCCCGGCCCTTAACACCGATAAACTCATCTTT.

About this clone: The protein held in TCRdb is that of a much larger clone and does not match this DNA's translation at residue 5, likely because of a read error; the protein shown is translated from the DNA. J is TRDJ1 and V is TRDV1; 11 bases map to TRDD3. TCRdb leaves out the J gene; it was filled in here by matching the DNA to germline. This CDR3 spans 21 amino acids. V gave up 5 bases and J gave up 0 bases; unmatched junction bases: 20. The germline gives CDR1 TSWWSYY, CDR2 QGS. The DNA for the CDR3 is TGTGCTCTTGGGTCCTTCAGGCCCTGGGGGATACCCGCACGGTACACCGATAAACTCATCTTT. This codes for CALGSFRPWGIPARYTDKLIF.

This clone appeared a few times. TCRdb's listed protein matches a much larger clone and diverges from this DNA's translation at residue 18, likely through a read error; the protein shown comes from the DNA. The genes are TRDV1 and TRDJ1, with 13 nucleotides matching TRDD3. TCRdb leaves out the J gene; it was filled in here by matching the DNA to germline. The CDR3 has 23 amino acids. Looked up from germline, CDR1 is TSWWSYY and CDR2 is QGS. The trim removed 2 bases at V and 3 bases at J, leaving 24 bases unmatched. CDR3 in amino acids: CALGELAGTGGYARGLYADKLIF. For the CDR3, the DNA is TGTGCTCTTGGGGAATTAGCGGGTACTGGGGGATACGCGCGGGGCCTCTACGCCGATAAACTCATCTTT.

This sequence joins TRDV1 and TRDJ1; TRDD3 matches 8 bases. The J gene, not given by TCRdb, was assigned here from a germline match of the nucleotide sequence. Trimming at V came to 9 bases and at J to 1 base, leaving 16 bases not matched to a gene. Germline V gene lookup returns CDR1 TSWWSYY and CDR2 QGS. CDR3 length equals 17 residues. This CDR3 is CALTSYRPGYGTDKLIF. Here the CDR3 DNA reads TGTGCTCTCACCTCCTACCGACCGGGATACGGCACCGATAAACTCATCTTT.

About this clone itself: This likely came from a read error, as a far larger clone is one base away. Other DNA sequences from this sample encode an identical CDR3 as well. V and J are TRDV1 and TRDJ2, with 11 bases that match TRDD3. The germline gives CDR1 TSWWSYY, CDR2 QGS. The CDR3 covers 22 residues. J gave up 1 base and V 9 bases, and 25 bases lay outside the gene matches. The DNA of the CDR3 is TGTGCTCTCGGGAGCAACCGGCCTTCCCCTTACTGGGGGATAATTTTGACAGCACAACTCTTCTTT. As protein: CALGSNRPSPYWGIILTAQLFF.